This T cell receptor beta chain derives from a study of cytomegalovirus exposure and HLA in healthy donors. This CDR3 contains 15 residues. V shed 1 base and J shed 3 bases, with 12 bases lying between them. Germline-derived CDR1 and CDR2 are SNHLY and FYNNEI. In the PCR, 60 Vbeta and 13 Jbeta primers were used. As handled by the study authors: A later analysis tallied some 84 million unique TCR beta chains, about 11 million of them shared. The assay was immunoSEQ multiplex PCR, and TCRdb's table has in-frame clones only and misses some. Clone size and V and J calls were adopted from that table, with D and trimming inferred from the DNA. The data show roughly 250,000 clones, 80% seen once.

Sequencing input: PBMCs. The chain recombines TRBV2 with TRBJ1-2; D uncertain. The sequence came from a girl aged 2 to 9 in good health and CMV-seronegative. The CDR3 DNA is TGTGCCAGCAGTGAAGATGGCGGGCCCGACTATGGCTACACCTTC. Protein: CASSEDGGPDYGYTF. The variable domain in full, with the rest retrieved from reference TRBV2 and TRBJ1-2, is EPEVTQTPSHQVTQMGQEVILRCVPISNHLYFYWYRQILGQKVEFLVSFYNNEISEKSEIFDDQFSVERPDGSNFTLKIRSTKLEDSAMYFCASSEDGGPDYGYTFGSGTRLTVV.